This T cell receptor beta chain was recovered during a study of patients and donors after allogeneic stem cell transplantation. This clonotype showed up just a few times. The V end was cut by 0 bases, the J end by 2 bases, with 16 bases between. The germline V gene has CDR1 MNHEY and CDR2 SVGAGI. There are 17 residues in the CDR3. One entry per CDR3 protein results from TCRdb running MiXCR on the RT-PCR reads. The table has about a million distinct CDR3 sequences, under 20% seen once. This TCR came from a human donor who was either an allogeneic HSCT recipient or a stem cell or donor lymphocyte infusion donor (not recorded which). It is not recorded whose cells these are; they may come from a transplant donor. This rearrangement joins TRBV6-5 to TRBJ2-5, with unresolved D. Sequencing used blood, either unsorted or a sorted T cell fraction (not recorded which). The CDR3 bases are TGTGCCAGCAGTTACTCGATCCGCGGCACAGAGCAAGAGACCCAGTACTTC. Amino acids: CASSYSIRGTEQETQYF.